Below are 14 T cell receptor beta chains sequenced from a single sample in a study of blood T cell repertoires in COVID-19. TCRdb's copy holds only in-frame clones and misses some; the assay was immunoSEQ multiplex PCR. Of 200,000 to 300,000 clones in the sample, around nine tenths were seen once. What was sequenced was peripheral blood. The receptors stem from an older woman with COVID-19, enrolled during active disease.

V and J are TRBV21-1 and TRBJ2-3; the table's D call of TRBD2 was not tested on the DNA. TRBV21-1 is a pseudogene. This CDR3 spans 20 amino acids. The CDR3 nucleotides are TGTGCCAGCAGCAAAGGAGCCAAGAAGACTAGACAAAAGAGCACAGATACGCAGTATTTT. As protein: CASSKGAKKTRQKSTDTQYF.

The chain's CDR3 is CATSIPGGGGGGNQPQHF. CDR3 nucleotides: TGTGCCACCAGCATTCCTGGCGGAGGGGGCGGTGGCAATCAGCCCCAGCATTTT. The rearrangement links TRBV15 to TRBJ1-5; TRBD1 aligns across 7 bases. The CDR3 is 18 amino acids. Germline CDR1 is LNHNV and CDR2 is YYDKDF (reference sequence). J lost 2 bases, V lost 4 bases, and 14 bases had no gene match. The entire variable domain, with the rest obtained from reference TRBV15 and TRBJ1-5, is as follows: DAMVIQNPRYQVTQFGKPVTLSCSQTLNHNVMYWYQQKSSQAPKLLFHYYDKDFNNEADTPDNFQSRRPNTSFCFLDIRSPGLGDTAMYLCATSIPGGGGGGNQPQHFGDGTRLSIL.

The chain uses TRBV5-5 and TRBJ1-1, with D possibly being TRBD1 (6 bases). The V gene lost 4 bases and the J gene lost 2 bases, with 21 bases spanning the gap. CDR1 is SGHKS and CDR2 is YYEKEE in the germline V gene (reference sequence). The CDR3 is 17 amino acids. DNA of the CDR3: TGTGCCAGCAGCCCGGGGACACCTTCGGGGCGAAACACTGAAGCTTTCTTT. Translated: CASSPGTPSGRNTEAFF.

The V call is TRBV9, the J call TRBJ2-3, with 14 bases aligning to TRBD2. This CDR3 is 17 amino acids long. CDR1 SGDLS and CDR2 YYNGEE come from the germline V gene. J was trimmed by 4 bases and V by 4 bases; bases with no gene match: 8. CDR3 in amino acids: CASSSGLAGVIADTQYF. The CDR3 bases are TGTGCCAGCAGCTCGGGACTAGCGGGAGTAATCGCAGATACGCAGTATTTT. The full variable domain, with the rest looked up from reference TRBV9 and TRBJ2-3, is DSGVTQTPKHLITATGQRVTLRCSPRSGDLSVYWYQQSLDQGLQFLIQYYNGEERAKGNILERFSAQQFPDLHSELNLSSLELGDSALYFCASSSGLAGVIADTQYFGPGTRLTVL.

The chain employs TRBV28 and TRBJ1-2; TRBD1 might be the D (5 bases). Germline V gives CDR1 MDHEN, CDR2 SYDVKM. Trimming took off 11 bases at V and 4 bases at J, with 11 bases between the two ends. This CDR3 comprises 11 residues. For the CDR3, the DNA is TGTGCCGCCGCAGGGTCCTATGGCTACACCTTC. Its translation: CAAAGSYGYTF.

The chain carries TRBV28 and TRBJ2-1; D possibly corresponds to TRBD2 (5 bases). Germline CDR1 reads MDHEN; CDR2 reads SYDVKM. Trimming cost V 3 bases and J 5 bases, with 14 bases left between them. The CDR3 contains 15 residues. This chain's CDR3 is CASSFWLASHNEQFF. In DNA, the CDR3 is TGTGCCAGCAGTTTTTGGTTAGCGAGCCACAATGAGCAGTTCTTC.

This CDR3 reads CASSIATPLGEKLFF. CDR3 coding DNA: TGTGCCAGTAGTATAGCAACTCCTCTCGGGGAAAAACTGTTTTTT. This chain uses TRBV19 with TRBJ1-4; D unresolved. V dropped 1 base and J dropped 8 bases, with 14 bases sitting between them. This CDR3 comprises 15 residues. The germline V gene has CDR1 LNHDA and CDR2 SQIVND (reference sequence).

In DNA, the CDR3 is TGTGCCAGCAGTCGATCCCCGGCTAGCGGGGTAGAGCAGTTCTTC. Encoded protein: CASSRSPASGVEQFF. The chain carries TRBV6-6 and TRBJ2-1; TRBD2 agrees at 9 bases. V gave up 5 bases and J gave up 10 bases; unmatched junction bases: 12. The CDR3 has 15 residues. Germline CDR1 is MNHNY and CDR2 is SVGAGI (reference sequence).

The rearrangement links TRBV30 to TRBJ1-2; 9 bases map to TRBD1. Trimming cost V 4 bases and J 4 bases; bases outside gene matches: 10. This CDR3 spans 15 amino acids. Germline CDR1 is GTSNPN and CDR2 is SVGIG (reference sequence). The CDR3 DNA reads as TGTGCCTGGATAAACACAGGGGGCGCAGGCTATGGCTACACCTTC. Encoded protein: CAWINTGGAGYGYTF.

V is TRBV10-3 and J is TRBJ2-7; 9 bases fit TRBD1. The V segment lost 4 bases and the J segment 6 bases; nucleotides outside the gene matches: 4. This CDR3 is built from 13 residues. CDR1 and CDR2 from the germline V gene are ENHRY and SYGVKD. CDR3 region: CAISVRTGVEQYF. DNA for the CDR3: TGTGCCATCAGTGTCCGGACAGGGGTCGAGCAGTACTTC.

This clone is a singleton in its sample. The gene calls are TRBV28 and TRBJ1-2; weak D call: TRBD1 (5 bases). Germline V gene sequence: CDR1 MDHEN, CDR2 SYDVKM. The CDR3 extends over 13 amino acids. The germline V and J ends were trimmed by 2 bases and 4 bases, with 8 bases remaining between them. The chain's CDR3 is CASSLDRIYGYTF. CDR3 DNA: TGTGCCAGCAGTTTAGACAGAATCTATGGCTACACCTTC.

The chain uses TRBV19 and TRBJ1-5, with 8 positions matching TRBD1. The CDR3 loop spans 15 amino acids. The J segment lost 3 bases and the V segment lost 5 bases, leaving 6 bases of the junction unmatched. Germline V CDR1 and CDR2: LNHDA, SQIVND (reference sequence). CDR3 sequence: CASSLGQGNNQPQHF. Written as DNA, the CDR3 is TGTGCCAGTAGTCTTGGACAGGGTAACAATCAGCCCCAGCATTTT.

The V call is TRBV9, the J call TRBJ1-5; D unclear. CDR3 size: 15 residues. Germline-derived CDR1 and CDR2 are SGDLS and YYNGEE. Trimming took off 0 bases at V and 7 bases at J, with 14 bases between the two ends. The DNA for the CDR3 is TGTGCCAGCAGCGTAGGTCCGTACGCCGCGCAGCCCCAGCATTTT. Translating gives CASSVGPYAAQPQHF.

The chain links TRBV19 to TRBJ1-2, with a weak D call TRBD1 (5 bases). CDR1 and CDR2 (germline): LNHDA, SQIVND (reference sequence). V was clipped by 8 bases and J by 4 bases, with 14 bases between them. CDR3 length: 13 residues. The CDR3 sequence is CASEPGGVYGYTF. In DNA, the CDR3 is TGTGCCAGTGAGCCCGGGGGAGTCTATGGCTACACCTTC.